One and the same sample provided the 20 T cell receptor beta chains below, sequenced in a study of PD-L1 blockade in urothelial cancer. Time point noted: pretreatment peripheral blood. Here immunoSEQ multiplex PCR was the method, and the copy in TCRdb shows in-frame clones only, minus some. The sample lists 60,000 to 75,000 clones, 84% occurring once. Here the sequenced sample was PBMCs, taken around atezolizumab (anti-PD-L1) treatment. The receptors originated from a woman in her seventies with urothelial cancer.

This sequence joins TRBV5-6 and TRBJ2-1; D is perhaps TRBD2 (5 bases). CDR1 is SGHDT and CDR2 is YYEEEE in the germline V gene. V was clipped by 2 bases and J by 10 bases, with 13 bases between them. The CDR3 length is 13 residues. The CDR3 protein is CASSFMAQREQFF. The DNA of the CDR3 is TGTGCCAGCAGCTTTATGGCCCAGCGGGAGCAGTTCTTC.

The chain links TRBV10-3 to TRBJ1-3; 8 bases align to TRBD1. CDR3 length: 14 residues. Germline-derived CDR1 and CDR2 are ENHRY and SYGVKD. The J segment lost 2 bases and the V segment lost 6 bases, leaving 3 bases of the junction unmatched. CDR3 in DNA: TGTGCCATCAGACAGGGGGACACTGGAAACACCATATATTTT. It encodes CAIRQGDTGNTIYF.

The table lists this clone with a few counts. This chain uses TRBV18 with TRBJ1-1; a possible D gene is TRBD1 (6 bases). CDR3 length: 15 residues. V lost 0 bases and J 3 bases, leaving 11 bases between the germline ends. Per germline, CDR1 KGHSH and CDR2 LQKENI. The CDR3 reads CASSPPGAGDTEAFF. DNA for the CDR3: TGTGCCAGCTCACCACCCGGAGCAGGGGACACTGAAGCTTTCTTT.

This clone showed up just once. V and J are TRBV5-4 and TRBJ2-3; 10 bases are shared with TRBD2. Germline CDR1 is SGHNT and CDR2 is YYREEE (reference sequence). V trimming: 2 bases; J trimming: 6 bases; junction bases outside the gene matches: 9. This CDR3 has 16 residues. CDR3 loop: CASSFIIAGGLDTQYF. Here the CDR3 DNA reads TGTGCCAGCAGCTTCATAATAGCGGGAGGATTGGATACGCAGTATTTT.

The chain recombines TRBV11-2 with TRBJ2-5, with D uncertain. This CDR3 comprises 12 residues. V lost 3 bases to trimming and J lost 11 bases, with 13 bases between them. The germline V gene encodes CDR1 SGHAT and CDR2 FQNNGV. The DNA for the CDR3 is TGTGCCAGCAGCTTGGCCACTTGGGCGCAGTACTTC. It specifies CASSLATWAQYF.

The genes are TRBV30 and TRBJ1-1; D might be TRBD1 (5 bases). There are 13 residues in the CDR3. The V and J ends lost 3 bases and 7 bases respectively, with 15 bases between them. Germline values: CDR1 GTSNPN, CDR2 SVGIG (reference sequence). The CDR3 sequence is CAWSPRLGGEAFF. CDR3 coding DNA: TGTGCCTGGAGCCCTCGGCTGGGGGGTGAAGCTTTCTTT.

As concerns this clone: This specimen includes other DNA sequences encoding the same CDR3. The V gene is TRBV27, the J gene TRBJ2-3; 15 nucleotides align to TRBD2. Germline V CDR1 and CDR2: MNHEY, SMNVEV (reference sequence). V shed 3 bases and J 7 bases; nucleotides not matched to a gene: 2. CDR3 length: 15 amino acids. This chain's CDR3 is CASSFGLAGGNTQYF. The CDR3 DNA sequence: TGTGCCAGCAGTTTCGGACTAGCGGGGGGGAATACGCAGTATTTT.

The rearrangement joins TRBV5-6 to TRBJ2-2, with 7 bases aligning to TRBD2. Germline assignment: CDR1 SGHDT and CDR2 YYEEEE. This CDR3 comprises 15 residues. Trimming took 3 bases from V and 2 from J; bases not matched to a gene: 4. CDR3 nucleotide sequence: TGTGCCAGCAGCTGGGACTACCAAAACACCGGGGAGCTGTTTTTT. Residues: CASSWDYQNTGELFF.

The V gene is TRBV18, the J gene TRBJ2-7, with D tentatively TRBD1 (6 bases). CDR3 length: 14 residues. CDR1 is KGHSH and CDR2 is LQKENI in the germline V gene. The V end lost 4 bases, the J end lost 3 bases, and 13 bases lay between the germline ends. The chain's CDR3 is CASSQDKGVYEQYF. As DNA, the CDR3 is TGTGCCAGCTCACAAGATAAGGGGGTCTACGAGCAGTACTTC.

The chain links TRBV18 to TRBJ1-2; D is perhaps TRBD1 (5 bases). The V end was cut by 3 bases, the J end by 3 bases, with 8 bases between. This CDR3 spans 13 amino acids. Per germline, CDR1 KGHSH and CDR2 LQKENI. CDR3 amino acids: CASSPGRDYGYTF. DNA for the CDR3: TGTGCCAGCTCACCGGGCAGGGACTATGGCTACACCTTC. Supplemented by reference TRBV18 and TRBJ1-2, the full variable domain reads NAGVMQNPRHLVRRRGQEARLRCSPMKGHSHVYWYRQLPEEGLKFMVYLQKENIIDESGMPKERFSAEFPKEGPSILRIQQVVRGDSAAYFCASSPGRDYGYTFGSGTRLTVV.

The chain uses TRBV19 and TRBJ1-5; 9 bases map to TRBD1. The germline V gene has CDR1 LNHDA and CDR2 SQIVND (reference sequence). The CDR3 totals 14 residues. V lost 5 bases to trimming and J lost 7 bases; unmatched junction nucleotides: 6. CDR3 amino acids: CASSPGTGRQPQHF. CDR3 in DNA: TGTGCCAGTAGTCCGGGGACAGGGAGGCAGCCCCAGCATTTT.

V and J are TRBV7-3 and TRBJ2-7; 13 nucleotides agree with TRBD2. The CDR3 loop spans 14 amino acids. Looked up from germline, CDR1 is SGHTA and CDR2 is FQGTGA. The J segment lost 7 bases and the V segment lost 4 bases, leaving 4 bases of the junction unmatched. The DNA for the CDR3 is TGTGCCAGCAGCTCCGGGACTAGCGGGGCAGAGCAGTACTTC. Its translation: CASSSGTSGAEQYF.

The gene calls are TRBV1 and TRBJ2-7; the tabulated D call, TRBD2, remains unverified against the DNA. TRBV1 is given as a pseudogene. The CDR3 sequence is 14 residues long. In DNA, the CDR3 is TGCACCAGCAGAAACCGAGGGACTAGCTACGAGCAGTACTTC. It is translated as CTSRNRGTSYEQYF.

This clone was found a few times. The rearrangement links TRBV19 to TRBJ1-5; D perhaps matches TRBD1 (5 bases). V lost 5 bases to trimming and J lost 0 bases, with 11 bases between them. In germline, CDR1 is LNHDA, CDR2 SQIVND (reference sequence). The CDR3 contains 15 residues. Here the CDR3 DNA reads TGTGCCAGTAGTTTGACAGTGTATAGCAATCAGCCCCAGCATTTT. It codes for CASSLTVYSNQPQHF.

This clone was detected once. The genes are TRBV2 and TRBJ1-2; D remains ambiguous. The CDR3 runs to 15 residues. Germline loops: CDR1 SNHLY, CDR2 FYNNEI. V lost 6 bases, J lost 0 bases, and 14 bases lay in between. The CDR3, as DNA: TGTGCCAGCAGCCTCCCAGGAAGATCTAACTATGGCTACACCTTC. The encoded protein is CASSLPGRSNYGYTF. Complete variable domain (other parts from reference TRBV2 and TRBJ1-2): EPEVTQTPSHQVTQMGQEVILRCVPISNHLYFYWYRQILGQKVEFLVSFYNNEISEKSEIFDDQFSVERPDGSNFTLKIRSTKLEDSAMYFCASSLPGRSNYGYTFGSGTRLTVV.

V and J are TRBV6-1 and TRBJ1-5; no firm D call. The CDR3 covers 15 residues. V shed 7 bases and J shed 3 bases, with 16 bases lying between them. Germline-derived CDR1 and CDR2 are MNHNS and SASEGT. CDR3: CASTRAGGFNQPQHF. The CDR3 nucleotides are TGTGCCAGCACCCGAGCGGGCGGCTTCAATCAGCCCCAGCATTTT.

The J gene is TRBJ2-7, the V gene TRBV11-2, with 7 bases lining up with TRBD2. The CDR3 has 15 residues. The V segment lost 0 bases and the J segment 3 bases; nucleotides outside the gene matches: 5. Germline V lookup: CDR1 SGHAT, CDR2 FQNNGV. The CDR3 DNA reads as TGTGCCAGCAGCTTAGAGGATTGGACTAGCTACGAGCAGTACTTC. The encoded protein is CASSLEDWTSYEQYF.

V gene TRBV4-2 combines with J gene TRBJ2-2; D is ambiguous. The V end lost 0 bases, the J end lost 3 bases, and 8 bases lay between the germline ends. Germline V lookup: CDR1 LGHNA, CDR2 YNFKEQ. The CDR3 has 15 amino acids. The CDR3 DNA sequence: TGTGCCAGCAGCCAAGATCCCAGGTACACCGGGGAGCTGTTTTTT. Amino acids: CASSQDPRYTGELFF.

The rearrangement uses TRBV6-1 and TRBJ2-2; 7 bases agree with TRBD2. The CDR3 sequence is 16 residues long. V trimming: 1 base; J trimming: 5 bases; junction bases outside the gene matches: 7. Germline assignment: CDR1 MNHNS and CDR2 SASEGT. The CDR3 loop reads CASSEVPSGQTGELFF. CDR3 sequence (DNA): TGTGCCAGCAGTGAAGTTCCTAGCGGTCAGACCGGGGAGCTGTTTTTT.

The chain uses TRBV27 and TRBJ1-1; weak D call: TRBD1 (6 bases). Germline loops: CDR1 MNHEY, CDR2 SMNVEV (reference sequence). This CDR3 has 19 amino acids. Deletions cut 6 bases from V and 0 bases from J, with 26 bases between. CDR3 region: CASRPRSGALRKVNTEAFF. The CDR3 nucleotides read TGTGCCAGCAGACCCCGGTCAGGGGCTTTGAGGAAAGTGAACACTGAAGCTTTCTTT.